This T cell receptor (beta chain) was retrieved from a study of T cells in Graves' hyperthyroidism and ophthalmopathy. Germline V CDR1 and CDR2: DFQATT, SNEGSKA (reference sequence). The CDR3 consists of 14 residues. Trimming removed 0 bases at V and 7 bases at J, with 10 bases between. Amplification of TCR beta CDR3 regions used RNA as the template. During a first-round RT-PCR of the TCR CDR3, the HTBI primer set was used. A single record per CDR3 protein comes from TCRdb applying MiXCR to the multiplex PCR reads. The sample shows roughly 750,000 distinct CDR3 sequences, approximately 16% of them seen only once. This clonotype has just a few counts.

The V call is TRBV20-1, the J call TRBJ1-6; D is perhaps TRBD1 (5 bases). The clonotype originates from a man between 18 and 29 years old with Graves' hyperthyroidism. Specimen: blood. This CDR3 is CSARDRRGNSPLHF. The DNA for the CDR3 is TGCAGTGCTAGAGATAGAAGGGGAAATTCACCCCTCCACTTT.